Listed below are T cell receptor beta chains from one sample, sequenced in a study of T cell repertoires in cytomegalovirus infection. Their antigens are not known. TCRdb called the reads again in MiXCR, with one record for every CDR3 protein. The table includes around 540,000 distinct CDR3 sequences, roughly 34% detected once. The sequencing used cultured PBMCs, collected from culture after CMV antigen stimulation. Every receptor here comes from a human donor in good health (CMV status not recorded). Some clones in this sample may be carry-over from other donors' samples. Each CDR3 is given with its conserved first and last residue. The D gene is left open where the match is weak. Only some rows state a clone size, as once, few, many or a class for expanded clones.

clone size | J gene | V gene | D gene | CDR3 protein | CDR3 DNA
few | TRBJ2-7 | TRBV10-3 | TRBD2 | CATGLAGGKQYF | TGTGCCACCGGACTAGCGGGAGGAAAGCAGTACTTC
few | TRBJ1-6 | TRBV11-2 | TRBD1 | CASSLGRGRESPLHF | TGTGCCAGCAGCTTAGGCAGGGGGCGCGAATCACCCCTCCACTTT
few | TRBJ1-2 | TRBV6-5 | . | CASSYSGRSGYGYTF | TGTGCCAGCAGTTACTCGGGCAGGTCAGGGTATGGCTACACCTTC
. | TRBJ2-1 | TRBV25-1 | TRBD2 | CASRTPGLRLMEQFF | TGTGCCAGCAGAACTCCGGGACTAAGGCTCATGGAGCAGTTCTTC
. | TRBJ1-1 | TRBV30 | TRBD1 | CAWNPRGDTEAFF | TGTGCCTGGAATCCCAGGGGGGACACTGAAGCTTTCTTT
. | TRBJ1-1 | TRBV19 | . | CASRGAATMNTEAFF | TGTGCCAGTAGGGGGGCAGCCACAATGAACACTGAAGCTTTCTTT
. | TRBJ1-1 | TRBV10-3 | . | CAIRDDALEAFF | TGTGCCATCCGCGACGACGCCCTTGAAGCTTTCTTT
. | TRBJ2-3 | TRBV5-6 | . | CASRLVGEHNTQYF | TGTGCCAGCAGGCTTGTGGGGGAGCACAATACGCAGTATTTT
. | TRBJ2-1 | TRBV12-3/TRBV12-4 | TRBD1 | CASSGQGFWEQFF | TGTGCCAGCAGTGGACAGGGTTTTTGGGAGCAGTTCTTC
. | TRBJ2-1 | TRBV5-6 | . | CASSLAGPPPYNEQFF | TGTGCCAGCAGCTTGGCGGGGCCGCCACCGTACAATGAGCAGTTCTTC
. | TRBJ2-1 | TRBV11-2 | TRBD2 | CASSSIAGVRNEQFF | TGTGCCAGCAGCTCCATAGCGGGAGTCAGAAATGAGCAGTTCTTC
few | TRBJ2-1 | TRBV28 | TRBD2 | CASSFLAGANNEQFF | TGTGCCAGCAGTTTTCTAGCGGGAGCGAACAATGAGCAGTTCTTC
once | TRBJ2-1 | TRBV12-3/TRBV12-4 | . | CASSLAFSRQNEQFF | TGTGCCAGCAGTTTAGCGTTTAGCCGGCAGAATGAGCAGTTCTTC
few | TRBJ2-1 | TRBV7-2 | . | CASSLHFVPREQFF | TGTGCCAGCAGCCTACACTTCGTTCCCAGGGAGCAGTTCTTC
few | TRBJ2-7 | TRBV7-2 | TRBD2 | CASKRSAGDSFYEQYF | TGTGCCAGCAAGCGTAGTGCGGGGGACTCCTTCTACGAGCAGTACTTC
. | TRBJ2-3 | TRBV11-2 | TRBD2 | CASSLVRSGEQYF | TGTGCCAGCAGCTTAGTGCGGAGCGGGGAGCAGTATTTT
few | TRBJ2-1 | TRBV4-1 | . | CASSREPRENEQFF | TGCGCCAGCAGCCGAGAGCCACGGGAGAATGAGCAGTTCTTC
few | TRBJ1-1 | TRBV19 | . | CASSIDSGSTEAFF | TGTGCCAGTAGTATAGATTCAGGGTCCACTGAAGCTTTCTTT
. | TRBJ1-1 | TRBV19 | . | CASSTQRDTEAFF | TGTGCCAGTAGTACCCAAAGGGACACTGAAGCTTTCTTT
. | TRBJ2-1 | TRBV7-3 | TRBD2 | CASSLTGTSVSSYNEQFF | TGTGCCAGCAGCTTAACGGGGACTAGCGTGTCCTCCTACAATGAGCAGTTCTTC
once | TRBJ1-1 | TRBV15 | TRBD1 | CATSSRTGGDGTEAFF | TGTGCCACCAGCAGTCGGACAGGGGGCGATGGAACTGAAGCTTTCTTT
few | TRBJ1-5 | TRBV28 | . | CASRSQLNQPQHF | TGTGCCAGCAGGTCACAGCTGAATCAGCCCCAGCATTTT
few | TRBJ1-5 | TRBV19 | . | CASSTQGPQHF | TGTGCCAGTAGTACGCAGGGCCCCCAGCATTTT
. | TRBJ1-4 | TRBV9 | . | CASSVGSGAANEKLFF | TGTGCCAGCAGCGTAGGCTCCGGTGCGGCTAATGAAAAACTGTTTTTT
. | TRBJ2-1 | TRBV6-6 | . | CASRPDDWREQFF | TGTGCCAGCAGACCAGACGATTGGCGCGAGCAGTTCTTC
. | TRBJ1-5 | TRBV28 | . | CTSSLPSTASGEPQHF | TGTACCAGCAGTTTACCTTCGACAGCCTCTGGGGAGCCCCAGCATTTT
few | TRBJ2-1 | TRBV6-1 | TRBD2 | CASAGLANNEQFF | TGTGCCAGCGCGGGACTAGCGAACAACGAGCAGTTCTTC
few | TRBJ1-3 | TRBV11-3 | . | CASSQGPPGAGNTIYF | TGTGCCAGCAGCCAGGGACCTCCCGGAGCCGGAAACACCATATATTTT
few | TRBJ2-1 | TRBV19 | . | CASRTAPGNEQFF | TGTGCCAGTAGGACCGCCCCGGGAAATGAGCAGTTCTTC
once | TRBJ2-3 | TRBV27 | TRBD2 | CASSSGLAVSTDTQYF | TGTGCCAGCAGTTCGGGACTAGCGGTGAGCACAGATACGCAGTATTTT
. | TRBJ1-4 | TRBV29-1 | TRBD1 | CSGRTGTSKLFF | TGCAGCGGACGGACAGGGACAAGTAAACTGTTTTTT
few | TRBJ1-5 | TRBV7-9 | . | CASSGPDSNQPQHF | TGTGCCAGCAGCGGGCCAGATAGCAATCAGCCCCAGCATTTT
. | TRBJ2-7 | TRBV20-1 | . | CSAPAGAGNSYEQYF | TGCAGTGCCCCTGCGGGGGCGGGTAACTCCTACGAGCAGTACTTC
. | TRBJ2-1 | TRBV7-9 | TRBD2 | CASSVDSGRATHEQFF | TGTGCCAGCAGCGTGGATAGCGGGAGGGCCACCCATGAGCAGTTCTTC
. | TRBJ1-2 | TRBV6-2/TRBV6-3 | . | CASSGQFNYGYTF | TGTGCCAGCAGTGGACAGTTCAACTATGGCTACACCTTC
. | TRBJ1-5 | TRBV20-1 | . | CSAKSHTGNQPQHF | TGCAGTGCTAAGTCCCACACGGGCAATCAGCCCCAGCATTTT
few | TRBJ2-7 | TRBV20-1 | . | CSATTDNFYEQYF | TGCAGTGCCACCACAGACAATTTCTACGAGCAGTACTTC
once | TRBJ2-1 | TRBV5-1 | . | CASSPRAGNPYNEQFF | TGCGCCAGCAGCCCTAGGGCAGGGAATCCCTACAATGAGCAGTTCTTC
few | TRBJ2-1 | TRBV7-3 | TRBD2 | CASSPLAGVNNEQFF | TGTGCCAGCAGCCCCCTAGCGGGAGTAAACAATGAGCAGTTCTTC
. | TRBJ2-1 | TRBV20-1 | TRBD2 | CSARGLAGGLQDEQFF | TGCAGTGCTAGAGGACTAGCGGGAGGGTTGCAGGATGAGCAGTTCTTC
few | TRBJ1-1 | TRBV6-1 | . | CASSPPGDTEAFF | TGTGCCAGCAGCCCCCCCGGAGACACTGAAGCTTTCTTT
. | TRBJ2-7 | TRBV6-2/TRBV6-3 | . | CASSYDRDYEQYF | TGTGCCAGCAGCTACGACAGAGATTACGAGCAGTACTTC
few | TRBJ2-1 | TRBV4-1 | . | CASSQERVVGGRYNEQFF | TGTGCCAGCAGCCAAGAAAGGGTCGTTGGAGGTCGGTACAATGAGCAGTTCTTC
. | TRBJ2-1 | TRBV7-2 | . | CASSLSQGGGNNEQFF | TGTGCCAGCAGTCTTTCGCAAGGTGGGGGAAACAATGAGCAGTTCTTC
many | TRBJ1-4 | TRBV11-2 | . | CASSLPHRANEKLFF | TGTGCCAGCAGCTTACCCCACAGGGCTAATGAAAAACTGTTTTTT
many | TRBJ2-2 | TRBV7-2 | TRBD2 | CASSLRGTSGRALNTGELFF | TGTGCCAGCAGCTTAAGGGGGACTAGCGGGAGGGCCTTAAACACCGGGGAGCTGTTTTTT
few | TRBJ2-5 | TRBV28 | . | CASSLISPAGWGETQYF | TGTGCCAGCAGTTTAATCAGCCCAGCGGGCTGGGGAGAGACCCAGTACTTC
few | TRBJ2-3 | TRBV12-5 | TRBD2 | CASGLVQRTSGRTDTQYF | TGTGCTAGTGGTTTGGTACAACGGACTAGCGGGAGAACGGATACGCAGTATTTT
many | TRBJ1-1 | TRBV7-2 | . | CASSFWGMNTEAFF | TGTGCCAGCAGCTTTTGGGGCATGAACACTGAAGCTTTCTTT
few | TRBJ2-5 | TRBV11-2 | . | CASSSLPRRGQETQYF | TGTGCCAGCAGCTCCCTCCCCCGCAGGGGCCAAGAGACCCAGTACTTC
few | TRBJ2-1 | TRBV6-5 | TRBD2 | CASSYPRGSGSLNEQFF | TGTGCCAGCAGTTACCCCAGGGGTAGCGGGAGCCTCAATGAGCAGTTCTTC
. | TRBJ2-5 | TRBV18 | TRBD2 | CASSPVTSRETQYF | TGTGCCAGCTCACCCGTGACTAGCCGGGAGACCCAGTACTTC
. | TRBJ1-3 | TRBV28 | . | CASSPGQFPNTIYF | TGTGCCAGCAGCCCCGGACAATTTCCAAACACCATATATTTT
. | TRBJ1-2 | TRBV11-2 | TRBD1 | CASSSYVRDRSTKYYGYTF | TGTGCCAGCAGCTCATACGTTAGGGACAGATCTACGAAATACTATGGCTACACCTTC
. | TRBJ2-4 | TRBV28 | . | CASTPGGIAKNIQYF | TGTGCCAGCACCCCCGGGGGAATAGCCAAAAACATTCAGTACTTC
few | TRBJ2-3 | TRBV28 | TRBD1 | CASSGTGRDTQYF | TGTGCCAGCAGTGGGACAGGGAGGGATACGCAGTATTTT
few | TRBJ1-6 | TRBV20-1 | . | CSARESNSPLHF | TGCAGTGCTAGAGAGTCCAATTCACCCCTCCACTTT
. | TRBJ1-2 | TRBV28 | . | CASSIATRPTYGYTF | TGTGCCAGCAGTATAGCGACCAGACCCACCTATGGCTACACCTTC
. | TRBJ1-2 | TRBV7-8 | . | CASSPGSGIYGYTF | TGTGCCAGCAGCCCCGGCAGTGGGATTTATGGCTACACCTTC
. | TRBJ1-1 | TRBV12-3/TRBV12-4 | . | CASISSPNTEAFF | TGTGCCAGCATTTCAAGCCCGAACACTGAAGCTTTCTTT